The rows below give T cell receptor beta chains drawn from one sample of a study of regulatory T cells in long-lasting Graves disease. TCRdb reprocessed the multiplex PCR reads with MiXCR, giving one entry per CDR3 protein. The sample yields more than 300,000 distinct CDR3 sequences, more than 20% seen once. Sequencing was performed on peripheral blood mononuclear cells (PBMCs), taken when the disease was refractory, from a patient treated with antithyroid drugs. The receptor set was obtained from a woman aged 40 to 50 with Graves disease. CDR3s include the opening cysteine and the closing phenylalanine or tryptophan. A D gene is named only where the DNA matches it firmly. Clone size, where shown, is once, few, many, or a class for clones that have expanded.

V	J	D	size	CDR3	DNA
TRBV29-1	TRBJ1-1	-	few	CSVASQWNTEAFF	TGCAGCGTTGCGTCTCAATGGAACACTGAAGCTTTCTTT
TRBV29-1	TRBJ1-4	-	-	CSVEGTNEKLFF	TGCAGCGTTGAAGGCACTAATGAAAAACTGTTTTTT
TRBV4-1	TRBJ1-3	TRBD1	-	CASSQVPGQVILDGNTIYF	TGCGCCAGCAGCCAAGTTCCGGGACAGGTGATTCTTGACGGAAACACCATATATTTT
TRBV3-1	TRBJ2-7	-	many	CASSLSGTHYEQYF	TGTGCCAGCAGCCTTTCAGGGACCCACTACGAACAGTACTTC
TRBV29-1	TRBJ2-7	TRBD1	few	CSVSGQGTSYEQYF	TGCAGCGTTTCCGGACAGGGGACCTCCTACGAGCAGTACTTC
TRBV11-2	TRBJ1-1	TRBD1	-	CASSLGVRGATEAFF	TGTGCCAGCAGCTTAGGGGTCAGGGGGGCCACTGAAGCTTTCTTT
TRBV12-3/TRBV12-4	TRBJ2-3	TRBD1	-	CASSFRGPTTDTQYF	TGTGCCAGCAGTTTCAGGGGGCCAACTACAGATACGCAGTATTTT
TRBV7-9	TRBJ2-1	-	few	CASSLRGLGVGEQFF	TGTGCCAGCAGCTTACGGGGACTTGGGGTCGGGGAGCAGTTCTTC
TRBV28	TRBJ2-7	-	many	CASRPTGTPGEQYF	TGTGCCAGCAGGCCTACCGGGACACCAGGCGAGCAGTACTTC
TRBV25-1	TRBJ1-1	-	many	CASSALGYKNTEAFF	TGTGCCAGCAGTGCCCTAGGGTACAAGAACACTGAAGCTTTCTTT
TRBV12-3/TRBV12-4	TRBJ2-2	TRBD2	-	CASTSGGSTNTGELFF	TGTGCCAGCACTTCGGGGGGTTCAACGAACACCGGGGAGCTGTTTTTT
TRBV6-5	TRBJ1-4	-	many	CASSYSWAEGENEKLFF	TGTGCCAGCAGTTACTCCTGGGCGGAGGGAGAAAATGAAAAACTGTTTTTT
TRBV20-1	TRBJ1-1	-	few	CSARDLPGPEAFF	TGCAGTGCTAGAGATCTTCCGGGACCCGAAGCTTTCTTT
TRBV6-2/TRBV6-3	TRBJ2-5	-	many	CASSYSVTVQETQYF	TGTGCCAGCAGTTACTCAGTGACAGTACAAGAGACCCAGTACTTC
TRBV29-1	TRBJ2-5	-	many	CSVVRAGETQYF	TGCAGCGTTGTGAGGGCGGGAGAGACCCAGTACTTC
TRBV28	TRBJ2-2	-	many	CASSLSPDGGELFF	TGTGCCAGCAGTTTATCCCCGGACGGCGGGGAGCTGTTTTTT
TRBV4-1	TRBJ1-5	-	-	CASSQLRGGDQPQHF	TGCGCCAGCAGCCAACTCAGGGGAGGGGATCAGCCCCAGCATTTT
TRBV2	TRBJ2-7	TRBD2	many	CASRQPGLAGLHEQYF	TGTGCCAGCAGGCAACCGGGACTAGCGGGATTGCACGAGCAGTACTTC
TRBV18	TRBJ2-7	-	-	CASSRDDTFEQYF	TGTGCCAGCTCCCGGGACGACACTTTCGAGCAGTACTTC
TRBV28	TRBJ1-5	-	many	CASSSLRQGGHQPQHF	TGTGCCAGCAGCTCCCTGAGGCAGGGAGGACATCAGCCCCAGCATTTT
TRBV18	TRBJ2-5	-	-	CASSPQDGGGETQYF	TGTGCCAGCTCACCCCAAGATGGGGGCGGAGAGACCCAGTACTTC
TRBV28	TRBJ2-5	TRBD2	many	CASKATSGSGETQYF	TGTGCCAGCAAGGCAACTAGCGGGAGTGGGGAGACCCAGTACTTC
TRBV7-9	TRBJ2-7	-	-	CASSPRSGDSYEQYF	TGTGCCAGCAGCCCCCGCAGCGGAGATTCCTACGAGCAGTACTTC
TRBV7-6	TRBJ2-7	TRBD2	-	CASSSGLAGTKYEQYF	TGTGCCAGCAGCTCGGGACTAGCGGGAACCAAGTACGAGCAGTACTTC
TRBV10-3	TRBJ1-1	TRBD1	few	CAISESSRPPGQGTVLTEAFF	TGTGCCATCAGTGAGTCGAGTCGACCCCCGGGACAGGGGACGGTCTTGACTGAAGCTTTCTTT
TRBV15	TRBJ1-1	TRBD1	few	CATTRDRVNTEAFF	TGTGCCACCACCCGGGACAGGGTGAACACTGAAGCTTTCTTT
TRBV5-1	TRBJ1-4	-	-	CASSLKPSGLNEKLFF	TGCGCCAGCAGCTTGAAGCCTTCGGGCCTCAATGAAAAACTGTTTTTT
TRBV28	TRBJ2-2	TRBD1	many	CASSRYRTGWTGELFF	TGTGCCAGCAGTCGTTACCGGACAGGTTGGACCGGGGAGCTGTTTTTT
TRBV6-1	TRBJ1-2	-	many	CASSNGEYYGYTF	TGTGCCAGCAGTAACGGAGAGTACTATGGCTACACCTTC
TRBV28	TRBJ2-2	-	few	CASSLGTPTGELFF	TGTGCCAGCAGTCTCGGGACACCCACCGGGGAGCTGTTTTTT
TRBV7-2	TRBJ2-5	TRBD2	many	CASSYMTSVGQTQYF	TGTGCCAGCAGCTACATGACTAGCGTAGGGCAGACCCAGTACTTC
TRBV5-1	TRBJ1-1	TRBD1	-	CASSPGQGPNTEAFF	TGCGCCAGCAGCCCGGGACAGGGACCGAACACTGAAGCTTTCTTT
TRBV5-6	TRBJ1-1	-	once	CASSFLTLKGMNTEAFF	TGTGCCAGCAGTTTCCTGACACTTAAGGGGATGAACACTGAAGCTTTCTTT
TRBV20-1	TRBJ1-2	-	few	CSAREQLARRTQGHGYTF	TGCAGTGCTAGAGAACAACTAGCCCGGAGGACCCAAGGACATGGCTACACCTTC
TRBV24-1	TRBJ2-7	-	-	CASSSVTRSSYEQYF	TGTGCCAGCAGTTCCGTGACTAGGAGCTCCTACGAGCAGTACTTC
TRBV6-2/TRBV6-3	TRBJ1-2	-	-	CASSSRTARGYGYTF	TGTGCCAGCAGTTCCCGGACGGCGAGGGGTTATGGCTACACCTTC
TRBV7-9	TRBJ2-1	TRBD2	once	CASSDSLAAGRPYNEQFF	TGTGCCAGCTCGGACTCACTAGCGGCGGGACGCCCATACAATGAGCAGTTCTTC
TRBV28	TRBJ1-5	-	many	CASSFGLGGQPQHF	TGTGCCAGCAGTTTTGGTCTAGGAGGTCAGCCCCAGCATTTT
TRBV19	TRBJ2-5	TRBD1	many	CASSYHGSGTEETQYF	TGTGCCAGTAGCTACCATGGATCCGGGACAGAAGAGACCCAGTACTTC
TRBV11-1	TRBJ2-2	-	many	CASSLVRTGELFF	TGTGCCAGCAGCTTAGTTAGAACCGGGGAGCTGTTTTTT
TRBV24-1	TRBJ2-7	TRBD1	many	CATSDPGTGHYEQYF	TGTGCCACCAGTGATCCCGGGACAGGGCACTACGAGCAGTACTTC
TRBV19	TRBJ1-2	-	many	CASSPARGNYGYTF	TGTGCCAGTAGTCCAGCACGGGGGAACTATGGCTACACCTTC
TRBV20-1	TRBJ2-7	TRBD1	-	CSARKQGMSYEQYF	TGCAGTGCTAGAAAACAGGGGATGAGTTACGAGCAGTACTTC
TRBV7-9	TRBJ2-3	-	few	CASSLGGGGADTQYF	TGTGCCAGCAGCTTAGGGGGTGGAGGGGCAGATACGCAGTATTTT
TRBV15	TRBJ2-7	-	few	CATSREDYYEQYF	TGTGCCACCAGCAGAGAGGACTATTACGAGCAGTACTTC
TRBV5-4	TRBJ2-7	TRBD1	-	CASSQGTDPYEQYF	TGTGCCAGCAGCCAAGGGACAGATCCTTACGAGCAGTACTTC
TRBV28	TRBJ2-1	-	few	CASRKGRLSSYNEQFF	TGTGCCAGCAGAAAGGGACGGCTGAGCTCCTACAATGAGCAGTTCTTC
TRBV28	TRBJ1-5	-	many	CASSRPAGQNQPQHF	TGTGCCAGCAGCAGGCCCGCGGGGCAAAATCAGCCCCAGCATTTT
TRBV24-1	TRBJ2-1	-	-	CATSVGGPEYNEQFF	TGTGCCACCAGTGTTGGGGGGCCTGAGTACAATGAGCAGTTCTTC
TRBV28	TRBJ1-6	-	many	CASSTAGKSPLHF	TGTGCCAGCAGTACCGCAGGGAAATCACCCCTCCACTTT
TRBV3-1	TRBJ2-1	-	-	CASSQGWGSPYNEQFF	TGTGCCAGCAGCCAAGGGTGGGGGTCACCTTACAATGAGCAGTTCTTC
TRBV12-3/TRBV12-4	TRBJ2-5	TRBD2	-	CASTQGAGRETQYF	TGTGCCAGCACCCAGGGAGCGGGAAGAGAGACCCAGTACTTC
TRBV24-1	TRBJ2-3	-	-	CATSAFSGTDTQYF	TGTGCCACCAGTGCGTTTTCAGGCACAGATACGCAGTATTTT
TRBV6-5	TRBJ2-2	TRBD2	once	CASSYSNRVSGRVGELFF	TGTGCCAGCAGTTACTCGAATCGGGTTAGCGGGAGGGTCGGGGAGCTGTTTTTT
TRBV5-1	TRBJ2-2	TRBD2	-	CASSPTLGGTGELFF	TGCGCCAGCAGCCCGACCCTCGGGGGGACCGGGGAGCTGTTTTTT
TRBV28	TRBJ1-3	-	many	CASRWGGSSGNTIYF	TGTGCCAGCAGATGGGGGGGGAGCTCTGGAAACACCATATATTTT
TRBV7-8	TRBJ2-7	TRBD1	many	CASSFWMLRTGFYEQYF	TGTGCCAGCAGCTTTTGGATGTTGAGGACAGGGTTCTACGAGCAGTACTTC
TRBV5-1	TRBJ1-1	-	-	CASSLEGYNTEAFF	TGCGCCAGCAGCTTGGAGGGTTACAACACTGAAGCTTTCTTT
TRBV29-1	TRBJ2-5	-	many	CSVIITRGRGETQYF	TGCAGCGTTATTATTACCAGGGGCAGGGGAGAGACCCAGTACTTC
TRBV12-3/TRBV12-4	TRBJ1-5	-	many	CASSLGWGNQPQHF	TGTGCCAGCAGTTTAGGTTGGGGAAATCAGCCCCAGCATTTT